A selection of T cell receptor beta chains follows, all from one sample in a study of cytomegalovirus exposure and HLA in healthy donors. Here immunoSEQ multiplex PCR was the method, and the copy in TCRdb shows in-frame clones only, minus some. Seen here are approximately 160,000 clones, 55% to 80% observed once, and the top ten hold around 4.3%. Material for sequencing was PBMCs. The receptors originated from a woman in her late teens or twenties in good health and CMV-seropositive. Both conserved end residues are part of each CDR3. Fields, in order: D gene, V gene, clone size, J gene, CDR3 protein, CDR3 DNA. D genes are given only for firm matches. The size field is filled for only some rows; it gives once, few, many or a size class.

-	TRBV2	-	TRBJ2-6	CATDRSRAYSGANVLTF	TGTGCCACTGACAGGTCGAGAGCTTACTCTGGGGCCAACGTCCTGACTTTC
-	TRBV27	-	TRBJ2-7	CASSPVGSPLYEQYF	TGTGCCAGCAGCCCTGTGGGCTCTCCCCTCTACGAGCAGTACTTC
TRBD1	TRBV28	-	TRBJ1-2	CASPPAHGASTWPGGGYTF	TGTGCCAGCCCCCCCGCGCACGGGGCCAGCACCTGGCCAGGGGGTGGCTACACCTTC
TRBD1	TRBV6-5	-	TRBJ1-6	CASSSPTGYNSPLHF	TGTGCCAGCAGTTCCCCGACAGGGTATAATTCACCCCTCCACTTT
-	TRBV4-1	-	TRBJ1-2	CASSQVYQGYYGYTF	TGCGCCAGCAGCCAAGTTTATCAGGGGTACTATGGCTACACCTTC
TRBD1	TRBV10-3	-	TRBJ2-7	CAISTGTGHYEQYF	TGTGCCATCAGCACCGGGACAGGGCACTACGAGCAGTACTTC
-	TRBV11-2	-	TRBJ1-1	CASSPEYKLNTEAFF	TGTGCCAGCAGCCCGGAGTACAAGTTGAACACTGAAGCTTTCTTT
-	TRBV7-3	once	TRBJ1-1	CASSLTREDEAFF	TGTGCCAGCAGCTTAACGAGGGAGGATGAAGCTTTCTTT
-	TRBV5-6	-	TRBJ2-2	CASSLGWGGANTGELFF	TGTGCCAGCAGCTTGGGGTGGGGGGGCGCAAACACCGGGGAGCTGTTTTTT
-	TRBV18	-	TRBJ1-2	CASSPTRGSNYGYTF	TGTGCCAGCTCACCGACCAGGGGTTCTAACTATGGCTACACCTTC
-	TRBV27	-	TRBJ1-2	CASKPDRNNYGYTF	TGTGCCAGCAAACCGGACAGAAACAACTATGGCTACACCTTC
TRBD1	TRBV30	-	TRBJ2-7	CALDRGSGEQYF	TGTGCCTTAGACAGGGGGAGTGGCGAGCAGTACTTC
TRBD2	TRBV4-1	few	TRBJ2-1	CASRETTSIHNEQFF	TGCGCCAGCAGGGAGACGACTAGCATCCACAATGAGCAGTTCTTC
-	TRBV7-9	-	TRBJ2-7	CASSTRTGTTNEQYF	TGTGCCAGCAGCACCCGGACAGGGACTACAAACGAGCAGTACTTC